A single sample is the source of the 28 T cell receptor beta chains below, sequenced in a study of lymphopenia after photon versus proton radiotherapy. Generated by immunoSEQ multiplex PCR, the TCRdb table keeps only in-frame clones and is missing some. The table has about 25,000 clones, around 83% seen once. The material was peripheral blood, obtained from a patient treated with photon-based radiotherapy. The receptors here all came from a woman aged 45 to 65 with pancreatic cancer.

The genes are TRBV9 and TRBJ2-7; 8 nucleotides line up with TRBD1. Germline lookup yields CDR1 SGDLS and CDR2 YYNGEE. The CDR3 contains 15 residues. V trimming: 3 bases; J trimming: 0 bases; junction bases outside the gene matches: 5. The CDR3 coding sequence is TGTGCCAGCAGCGCTACCGGGACAGGCTCCTACGAGCAGTACTTC. Translated: CASSATGTGSYEQYF.

The chain uses TRBV5-6 and TRBJ2-7; D gene ambiguous. Germline V gives CDR1 SGHDT, CDR2 YYEEEE. Trimming left V 0 bases short and J 0 bases short, with 7 bases between. The CDR3 is 14 amino acids. The CDR3 loop reads CASSLVESSYEQYF. In DNA form, the CDR3 reads TGTGCCAGCAGCTTGGTAGAGAGCTCCTACGAGCAGTACTTC. Based on the CDR3 plus reference TRBV5-6 and TRBJ2-7, the full variable domain is DAGVTQSPTHLIKTRGQQVTLRCSPKSGHDTVSWYQQALGQGPQFIFQYYEEEERQRGNFPDRFSGHQFPNYSSELNVNALLLGDSALYLCASSLVESSYEQYFGPGTRLTVT.

This chain uses TRBV7-9 with TRBJ1-6; D unresolved. CDR3 size: 12 residues. In germline, CDR1 is SEHNR, CDR2 FQNEAQ (reference sequence). V lost 2 bases, J lost 10 bases, and 6 bases lay in between. The chain's CDR3 is CASSLMQSPLHF. In nucleotides, the CDR3 is TGTGCCAGCAGCTTAATGCAGTCACCCCTCCACTTT.

This rearrangement joins TRBV6-5 to TRBJ1-1, with 7 bases aligning to TRBD1. V dropped 0 bases and J dropped 5; count of bases not matched to a gene: 9. Germline CDR1 is MNHEY and CDR2 is SVGAGI. The CDR3 length is 16 residues. CDR3 nucleotide sequence: TGTGCCAGCAGTTACTCACTTCAGGGGGAACCGACTGAAGCTTTCTTT. Protein product: CASSYSLQGEPTEAFF.

This chain uses TRBV4-1 with TRBJ1-5; 8 positions match TRBD1. Trimming took 2 bases from V and 5 from J; bases not matched to a gene: 2. The CDR3 contains 14 residues. The V gene's germline CDR1 is MGHRA and CDR2 YSYEKL. CDR3 nucleotides: TGCGCCAGCAGCCAACAGGGGGCCGATCAGCCCCAGCATTTT. This sequence encodes CASSQQGADQPQHF.

The rearrangement joins TRBV2 to TRBJ2-5; D call uncertain. Trimming removed 3 bases from V and 5 bases from J, with 10 bases in between. The CDR3 extends over 13 amino acids. Germline V gives CDR1 SNHLY, CDR2 FYNNEI. This CDR3 reads CASSDKGWETQYF. CDR3 coding DNA: TGTGCCAGCAGTGACAAGGGTTGGGAGACCCAGTACTTC.

The gene calls are TRBV28 and TRBJ2-3; TRBD2 matches at 16 bases. This CDR3 spans 16 amino acids. V dropped 6 bases and J dropped 3; count of bases not matched to a gene: 3. Germline CDR1 and CDR2: MDHEN and SYDVKM. The chain's CDR3 is CASSLGLAGGTDTQYF. The CDR3 DNA follows: TGTGCCAGCAGCTTGGGACTAGCGGGAGGGACAGATACGCAGTATTTT.

This chain links TRBV6-5 with TRBJ2-7; 9 positions agree with TRBD1. After removal of 5 bases from V and 3 bases from J, the junction contained 2 bases not matched to a gene. This CDR3 region has 13 residues. Germline loops: CDR1 MNHEY, CDR2 SVGAGI. CDR3: CASSPTGGYEQYF. In DNA form, the CDR3 reads TGTGCCAGCAGTCCGACAGGGGGCTACGAGCAGTACTTC.

This clone is labeled medium-sized. The rearrangement links TRBV27 to TRBJ2-1, with TRBD2 identical over 12 bases. The germline CDR1 and CDR2 sequences are MNHEY and SMNVEV (reference sequence). CDR3 length: 15 residues. The V gene end was trimmed by 8 bases and the J gene end by 7 bases; junction bases not matched to a gene: 9. The CDR3 coding sequence is TGTGCCAGCGGGAGGTGGACTAGCGGGGATAATGAGCAGTTCTTC. Its protein is CASGRWTSGDNEQFF.

The CDR3 coding sequence is TGTGCCATCAGTGTTAAGGGTGTAGCGGGAGGGCCTTTCAATGAGCAGTTCTTC. It translates to CAISVKGVAGGPFNEQFF. V gene TRBV10-3 combines with J gene TRBJ2-1; 11 bases are a match to TRBD2. From germline, CDR1 is ENHRY and CDR2 SYGVKD. The CDR3 has 18 amino acids. The V segment lost 4 bases and the J segment 6 bases; nucleotides outside the gene matches: 14.

The V and J genes are TRBV28 and TRBJ2-7; D remains ambiguous. V was trimmed by 5 bases and J by 4 bases, leaving 12 bases between them. Germline V CDR1 and CDR2: MDHEN, SYDVKM. This CDR3 contains 13 residues. The CDR3 sequence is CASSPHPLYEQYF. The CDR3 bases are TGTGCCAGCAGTCCTCACCCTCTTTACGAGCAGTACTTC.

This sequence joins TRBV2 and TRBJ2-7, with TRBD1 identical over 7 bases. In germline, CDR1 is SNHLY, CDR2 FYNNEI. V trimming: 9 bases; J trimming: 3 bases; junction bases outside the gene matches: 8. There are 13 residues in the CDR3. The CDR3 spells CASSQRQGYEQYF. CDR3 DNA: TGTGCCAGTAGCCAAAGACAGGGCTACGAGCAGTACTTC.

V and J are TRBV15 and TRBJ2-5; 8 bases agree with TRBD1. J lost 5 bases, V lost 1 base, and 6 bases had no gene match. Germline values: CDR1 LNHNV, CDR2 YYDKDF (reference sequence). The CDR3 has 15 residues. The CDR3 DNA sequence: TGTGCCACCAGCAGAGTCCGGACAGGGTCGGAGACCCAGTACTTC. The encoded protein is CATSRVRTGSETQYF.

The V gene is TRBV7-2, the J gene TRBJ1-4; 7 nucleotides line up with TRBD1. Germline V gene sequence: CDR1 SGHTA, CDR2 FQGNSA. With 1 base clipped from V and 6 bases from J, the junction kept 8 bases outside the gene matches. This CDR3 contains 16 residues. CDR3 residues: CASSLEGRGGHEKLFF. The CDR3 DNA reads as TGTGCCAGCAGCTTAGAAGGCAGGGGGGGACATGAAAAACTGTTTTTT.

The chain couples TRBV18 to TRBJ2-3; the D gene could be TRBD1 or TRBD2 (6 bases each). Germline V lookup: CDR1 KGHSH, CDR2 LQKENI. The V end was cut by 6 bases, the J end by 2 bases, with 9 bases between. The CDR3 contains 13 residues. CDR3 sequence (DNA): TGTGCCAGCTCGCGGGACAACACAGATACGCAGTATTTT. Translating gives CASSRDNTDTQYF.

The chain carries TRBV19 and TRBJ2-2; 16 nucleotides align to TRBD2. The CDR3 is made up of 16 amino acids. J gave up 5 bases and V 6 bases, and 3 bases lay outside the gene matches. The V gene's germline CDR1 is LNHDA and CDR2 SQIVND (reference sequence). The CDR3 loop is CASSGTSGRGTGELFF. CDR3 DNA sequence: TGTGCCAGTAGCGGGACTAGCGGGAGGGGGACCGGGGAGCTGTTTTTT.

The chain carries TRBV9 and TRBJ2-7; tentative D call: TRBD1 (6 bases). Trimming stripped 5 bases from V and 2 bases from J, with 14 bases between. The germline gives CDR1 SGDLS, CDR2 YYNGEE. This CDR3 is built from 14 residues. CDR3 in DNA: TGTGCCAGCAGTTTCCGGGACACCCCCTACGAGCAGTACTTC. Encoded protein: CASSFRDTPYEQYF.

The J gene is TRBJ2-2, the V gene TRBV19, with D unclear. This CDR3 spans 16 amino acids. The germline V and J ends were trimmed by 7 bases and 6 bases, with 21 bases remaining between them. The V gene's germline CDR1 is LNHDA and CDR2 SQIVND (reference sequence). CDR3 region: CASTPRLVRLAGELFF. The CDR3 DNA reads TGTGCCAGTACTCCGAGGCTAGTCCGCTTAGCCGGGGAGCTGTTTTTT.

This chain links TRBV12-2 with TRBJ2-7; the tabulated D call, TRBD2, remains unverified against the DNA. TRBV12-2 is classified as a pseudogene. The CDR3 is 19 residues long. The CDR3, as DNA: TGTGCAAGTCGCTTAGAGGCGAAGCGGGAGGCCCCCCCCTCCTACGAGCAGTACTTC. Amino acid sequence: CASRLEAKREAPPSYEQYF.

The genes are TRBV4-3 and TRBJ2-2; D unclear. This CDR3 has 15 residues. The germline V gene has CDR1 LGHNA and CDR2 YSLEER. V gave up 0 bases and J gave up 2 bases, with 7 bases separating them. The CDR3 spells CASSQDPYNTGELFF. In nucleotides, the CDR3 is TGCGCCAGCAGCCAAGATCCTTACAACACCGGGGAGCTGTTTTTT.

V is TRBV7-3 and J is TRBJ2-1, with 7 bases lining up with TRBD2. This CDR3 region has 16 residues. Germline CDR1 reads SGHTA; CDR2 reads FQGTGA. V was pared by 5 bases and J by 4 bases, with 11 bases of the junction left unmatched. This chain's CDR3 is CASSPQGLDLYNEQFF. The DNA for the CDR3 is TGTGCCAGCAGCCCTCAAGGACTAGACCTATACAATGAGCAGTTCTTC.

This clone has more than one count but fewer than ten. The V gene is TRBV9, the J gene TRBJ2-5, with 10 bases lining up with TRBD2. This CDR3 contains 15 residues. CDR1 is SGDLS, CDR2 YYNGEE, per germline. V shed 2 bases, J shed 5 bases, and the junction held 6 bases outside the gene matches. CDR3 region: CASSVGSGRMETQYF. The CDR3, as DNA: TGTGCCAGCAGCGTGGGTAGCGGGAGGATGGAGACCCAGTACTTC.

The chain uses TRBV11-2 and TRBJ2-5; tentative D call: TRBD1 (6 bases). Germline CDR1 SGHAT, CDR2 FQNNGV. V gave up 1 base and J gave up 3 bases, with 24 bases separating them. The CDR3 is made up of 19 amino acids. The CDR3 region is CASSLVSQWRSQGKETQYF. The CDR3 bases are TGTGCCAGCAGCTTAGTGTCCCAGTGGAGGTCCCAGGGGAAAGAGACCCAGTACTTC.

As DNA, the CDR3 is TGTGTCAGAAGCCCGGGGGAAGACAGCCATGAAAAACTGTTTTTT. Translation: CVRSPGEDSHEKLFF. V is TRBV7-5 and J is TRBJ1-4. TRBV7-5 is shown as a pseudogene. The CDR3 runs 15 residues.

The rearrangement uses TRBV28 and TRBJ2-2; TRBD2 matches at 8 bases. CDR1 and CDR2 from the germline V gene are MDHEN and SYDVKM. V was pared by 1 base and J by 4 bases, with 8 bases of the junction left unmatched. The CDR3 covers 17 residues. CDR3 amino acids: CASSLYFSSGSTGELFF. Written as DNA, the CDR3 is TGTGCCAGCAGTTTATATTTTTCGAGCGGGAGCACCGGGGAGCTGTTTTTT. Together with reference TRBV28 and TRBJ2-2, the CDR3 gives the full variable domain: DVKVTQSSRYLVKRTGEKVFLECVQDMDHENMFWYRQDPGLGLRLIYFSYDVKMKEKGDIPEGYSVSREKKERFSLILESASTNQTSMYLCASSLYFSSGSTGELFFGEGSRLTVL.

The count of this clone is one. The chain is built from TRBV5-4 and TRBJ2-2; D is perhaps TRBD1 (5 bases). The CDR3 consists of 14 residues. CDR1 and CDR2 (germline): SGHNT, YYREEE (reference sequence). Deletions cut 4 bases from V and 6 bases from J, with 13 bases between. The CDR3 DNA reads as TGTGCCAGCAGCCGGCAGGGTCTGGCCGGGGAGCTGTTTTTT. Translating gives CASSRQGLAGELFF. The variable domain in full, completed from reference TRBV5-4 and TRBJ2-2, reads ETGVTQSPTHLIKTRGQQVTLRCSSQSGHNTVSWYQQALGQGPQFIFQYYREEENGRGNFPPRFSGLQFPNYSSELNVNALELDDSALYLCASSRQGLAGELFFGEGSRLTVL.

This sequence joins TRBV18 and TRBJ1-2; a possible D gene is TRBD1 (5 bases). Germline loops: CDR1 KGHSH, CDR2 LQKENI. This CDR3 has 15 amino acids. V lost 4 bases to trimming and J lost 0 bases, with 12 bases between them. CDR3 loop: CASSLGTDSNYGYTF. DNA for the CDR3: TGTGCCAGCTCACTCGGGACGGATTCTAACTATGGCTACACCTTC.

This chain uses TRBV27 with TRBJ2-7, with D hard to call. The CDR3 is made up of 13 amino acids. V lost 2 bases and J 5 bases, leaving 10 bases between the germline ends. The germline V gene encodes CDR1 MNHEY and CDR2 SMNVEV (reference sequence). The CDR3 coding sequence is TGTGCCAGCAGTTTAGGCCCGGGCAACGAGCAGTACTTC. This gives the protein CASSLGPGNEQYF.